The 22 T cell receptor beta chains listed next were all sequenced from one sample in a study of T cells in localized non-small cell lung cancer. TCRdb's table, derived via immunoSEQ multiplex PCR, lists solely in-frame clones and lacks some. The sample includes about 23,000 clones, about 90% of them seen just once. The sequences come from peripheral blood, collected before any cancer treatment. The receptor set was obtained from a woman aged 35 to 69 with stage I lung adenocarcinoma.

By share, this clone counts as medium-sized. J is TRBJ1-5 and V is TRBV10-3; 7 nucleotides align to TRBD1. Germline CDR1 is ENHRY and CDR2 is SYGVKD. This CDR3 is 14 amino acids long. The V gene end was trimmed by 5 bases and the J gene end by 6 bases; junction bases not matched to a gene: 7. The CDR3 DNA sequence: TGTGCCATCAGTCCCGGACAGGAAAGTCAGCCCCAGCATTTT. Encoded protein: CAISPGQESQPQHF.

This clone was picked up one time. This rearrangement joins TRBV15 to TRBJ1-1, with 7 nucleotides matching TRBD1. This CDR3 is 12 amino acids long. Germline assignment: CDR1 LNHNV and CDR2 YYDKDF (reference sequence). V gave up 5 bases and J gave up 5 bases; unmatched junction bases: 2. CDR3 in amino acids: CATSHRGTEAFF. The CDR3, as DNA: TGTGCCACCAGCCACAGGGGTACTGAAGCTTTCTTT.

This clone was counted once. The gene calls are TRBV9 and TRBJ2-2, with D perhaps given as TRBD1 or TRBD2 (5 bases each). Germline assignment: CDR1 SGDLS and CDR2 YYNGEE. The CDR3 is 15 residues long. V lost 4 bases and J 6 bases, leaving 16 bases between the germline ends. The CDR3: CASSPGTVGAGELFF. The CDR3 DNA sequence: TGTGCCAGCAGCCCGGGGACGGTAGGGGCCGGGGAGCTGTTTTTT.

The table lists this clone with a count of one. This chain connects TRBV19 to TRBJ2-7; D perhaps matches TRBD1 (5 bases). Trimming took 6 bases from V and 3 from J, leaving 12 bases between them. The germline V gene encodes CDR1 LNHDA and CDR2 SQIVND (reference sequence). The CDR3 contains 13 residues. In DNA, the CDR3 is TGTGCCAGTAGCCAGACAGTGGGCTACGAGCAGTACTTC. It is translated as CASSQTVGYEQYF.

The chain recombines TRBV4-1 with TRBJ1-5; the match to TRBD1 covers 10 bases. The CDR3 consists of 16 residues. Germline values: CDR1 MGHRA, CDR2 YSYEKL. Trimming took 2 bases from V and 6 from J; bases not matched to a gene: 7. The CDR3, as DNA: TGCGCCAGCAGCCAACCGGGACAGGGGTACAGTCAGCCCCAGCATTTT. This translates into CASSQPGQGYSQPQHF.

Only a few counts were recorded for this clone. The chain is built from TRBV29-1 and TRBJ2-3; D remains ambiguous. Trimming cost V 2 bases and J 6 bases, with 6 bases left between them. CDR3 length equals 11 residues. Germline V lookup: CDR1 SQVTM, CDR2 ANQGSEA. Here the CDR3 reads CSVENADTQYF. The CDR3 DNA follows: TGCAGCGTTGAAAACGCGGATACGCAGTATTTT.

J is TRBJ2-1 and V is TRBV19, with unresolved D. V lost 5 bases, J lost 1 base, and 12 bases lay in between. This CDR3 has 15 amino acids. Germline V CDR1 and CDR2: LNHDA, SQIVND (reference sequence). The CDR3 coding sequence is TGTGCCAGTAGTGCCTATCTAAGATCCTACAATGAGCAGTTCTTC. This sequence encodes CASSAYLRSYNEQFF.

This chain links TRBV6-6 with TRBJ2-3, with 15 bases identical to TRBD2. This CDR3 has 15 residues. With V trimmed by 8 bases and J by 5 bases, 5 bases remained unmatched. Looked up from germline, CDR1 is MNHNY and CDR2 is SVGAGI (reference sequence). The CDR3 DNA is TGTGCCAGCCGGACTAGCGGGGGGGCCCAAGATACGCAGTATTTT. This gives the protein CASRTSGGAQDTQYF.

The V call is TRBV7-2, the J call TRBJ1-1; possibly TRBD1 for D (6 bases). Looked up from germline, CDR1 is SGHTA and CDR2 is FQGNSA. V lost 2 bases, J lost 5 bases, and 15 bases lay in between. The CDR3 is 15 residues long. In nucleotides, the CDR3 is TGTGCCAGCAGCTTACAAGGGGGAAAGAAGACTGAAGCTTTCTTT. Its translation: CASSLQGGKKTEAFF.

CDR3 amino acids: CASSEVWLETSGNTIYF. The CDR3 DNA sequence: TGTGCCAGCAGTGAAGTGTGGTTGGAAACCTCCGGAAACACCATATATTTT. The rearrangement joins TRBV6-1 to TRBJ1-3; D gene unclear. The germline V gene has CDR1 MNHNS and CDR2 SASEGT. V lost 1 base and J lost 4, with 17 bases in between. This CDR3 is 17 amino acids long.

The V and J genes are TRBV11-3 and TRBJ1-3, with TRBD1 as a possible D gene (5 bases). V lost 0 bases and J 3 bases, leaving 12 bases between the germline ends. The CDR3 extends over 16 amino acids. Germline values: CDR1 SGHNT, CDR2 YENEEA. The CDR3 DNA follows: TGTGCCAGCAGCTTAGATGGCGGCAGGGATGGAAACACCATATATTTT. It specifies CASSLDGGRDGNTIYF. Variable domain in full (rest from reference TRBV11-3 and TRBJ1-3): EAGVVQSPRYKIIEKKQPVAFWCNPISGHNTLYWYLQNLGQGPELLIRYENEEAVDDSQLPKDRFSAERLKGVDSTLKIQPAELGDSAVYLCASSLDGGRDGNTIYFGEGSWLTVV.

In DNA form, the CDR3 reads TGTGCCAGCAGCACCGCAGGGGCGCGTTCACCCCTCCACTTT. Its protein is CASSTAGARSPLHF. This chain links TRBV9 with TRBJ1-6, with D perhaps matching TRBD1 (6 bases). CDR3 length: 14 residues. Germline V gene data show CDR1 as SGDLS and CDR2 as YYNGEE. Trimming removed 4 bases from V and 9 bases from J, with 14 bases in between.

The rearrangement links TRBV27 to TRBJ2-5; TRBD2 agrees at 7 bases. The V gene end was trimmed by 1 base and the J gene end by 5 bases; junction bases not matched to a gene: 10. The CDR3 length is 16 residues. Germline CDR1 MNHEY, CDR2 SMNVEV (reference sequence). In nucleotides, the CDR3 is TGTGCCAGCAGTTTATACGGGACTAAGGGACGGGAGACCCAGTACTTC. It encodes CASSLYGTKGRETQYF.

The rearrangement links TRBV7-8 to TRBJ1-3; a weak D match, TRBD1 (5 bases). V shed 3 bases and J shed 0 bases, with 18 bases lying between them. The CDR3 is made up of 18 amino acids. From germline, CDR1 is SGHVS and CDR2 FQNEAQ. CDR3 in DNA: TGTGCCAGCAGCTTGGCCTGGCAGGGAGATTACTCTGGAAACACCATATATTTT. This codes for CASSLAWQGDYSGNTIYF.

The J gene is TRBJ1-5, the V gene TRBV6-1; D not certain. The CDR3 loop spans 18 amino acids. V lost 2 bases and J lost 0, with 17 bases in between. The germline V gene has CDR1 MNHNS and CDR2 SASEGT. For the CDR3, the DNA is TGTGCCAGCAGTGAACACAGAGCTGGGCTATATAGCAATCAGCCCCAGCATTTT. It yields the protein CASSEHRAGLYSNQPQHF.

V and J are TRBV16 and TRBJ1-2, with 7 positions matching TRBD1. This CDR3 spans 16 amino acids. Trimming cost V 0 bases and J 5 bases; bases outside gene matches: 9. The germline V gene has CDR1 KGHSY and CDR2 FQNENV. CDR3 sequence reads: CASSQSEGQVPYGYTF. CDR3 nucleotide sequence: TGTGCCAGCAGCCAATCGGAAGGACAGGTACCATATGGCTACACCTTC.

The chain is built from TRBV18 and TRBJ1-1; 8 nucleotides align to TRBD1. The germline CDR1 and CDR2 sequences are KGHSH and LQKENI. V lost 6 bases to trimming and J lost 5 bases; unmatched junction nucleotides: 14. The CDR3 has 16 residues. In nucleotides, the CDR3 is TGTGCCAGCTCGCGGAGTAAAGACAGGGGTGGGACTGAAGCTTTCTTT. Protein product: CASSRSKDRGGTEAFF.

CDR3 region: CASSLGPTNYEQYF. The CDR3 DNA reads as TGCGCCAGCAGCTTGGGACCGACCAACTACGAGCAGTACTTC. The rearrangement links TRBV5-1 to TRBJ2-7; D is unclear. CDR1 and CDR2 (germline): SGHRS, YFSETQ. The CDR3 runs to 14 residues. V was shortened by 0 bases and J by 3 bases, with 10 bases between the two germline ends.

The chain recombines TRBV25-1 with TRBJ1-1; D is unresolved. Germline V gives CDR1 MGHDK, CDR2 SYGVNS. This CDR3 contains 13 residues. Trimming stripped 7 bases from V and 1 base from J, with 10 bases between. The CDR3 reads CASKPYRNTEAFF. CDR3 bases: TGTGCCAGCAAACCCTACAGGAACACTGAAGCTTTCTTT.

The V call is TRBV5-6, the J call TRBJ1-5; maybe TRBD1 (5 bases). Trimming took off 3 bases at V and 0 bases at J, with 13 bases between the two ends. The CDR3 covers 16 residues. The germline gives CDR1 SGHDT, CDR2 YYEEEE. This CDR3 reads CASSSLTEYSNQPQHF. CDR3 DNA sequence: TGTGCCAGCAGCTCCCTGACAGAATATAGCAATCAGCCCCAGCATTTT.

This chain joins TRBV27 and TRBJ2-2, with TRBD1 matching over 10 bases. The germline CDR1 and CDR2 sequences are MNHEY and SMNVEV (reference sequence). This CDR3 contains 17 residues. J lost 7 bases, V lost 3 bases, and 11 bases had no gene match. This CDR3 is CASSFHDRGRAGGELFF. In DNA form, the CDR3 reads TGTGCCAGCAGTTTCCACGACAGGGGGCGAGCGGGCGGGGAGCTGTTTTTT.

CDR3 DNA sequence: TGCGCCAGCAGCCAAGAAAGCCTCAGAGCCCTGAATTCACCCCTCCACTTT. Amino acids: CASSQESLRALNSPLHF. V gene TRBV4-1 combines with J gene TRBJ1-6; D remains unclear. Germline values: CDR1 MGHRA, CDR2 YSYEKL. There are 17 residues in the CDR3. With 0 bases removed from V and 7 bases from J, the gap between germline ends came to 16 bases.